The sample holds many counts of the clone carrying this T cell receptor (beta chain). Its antigen is as yet unknown. The data were obtained in a study of breast tumors, draining lymph nodes, adjacent tissues. TCRdb fed the multiplex PCR reads into MiXCR, producing one record per CDR3 protein. This sample has some 52,000 distinct CDR3 sequences, with roughly 39% found just once. General study points: Luminal-like breast cancer showed significantly greater tumor-nontumor repertoire similarity than basal-like breast cancer did. Tumors had less TCR diversity than lymph nodes, more than nontumor tissue. The data were judged consistent with most tumor T cells coming from lymph node and expanding in tumor.

J was trimmed by 0 bases and V by 6 bases; bases with no gene match: 9. The V gene's germline CDR1 is SGHAT and CDR2 FQNNGV. This CDR3 has 17 amino acids. The TCR sequence derives from a female donor with breast cancer. Some clones in this sample may be carry-over from other donors' samples. This rearrangement joins TRBV11-2 to TRBJ2-3; TRBD2 agrees at 10 bases. The sample taken for sequencing was breast tumor tissue. The CDR3 protein is CASRYGQTSGSTDTQYF. The CDR3 nucleotides read TGTGCCAGCAGGTACGGGCAGACTAGCGGGAGCACAGATACGCAGTATTTT.